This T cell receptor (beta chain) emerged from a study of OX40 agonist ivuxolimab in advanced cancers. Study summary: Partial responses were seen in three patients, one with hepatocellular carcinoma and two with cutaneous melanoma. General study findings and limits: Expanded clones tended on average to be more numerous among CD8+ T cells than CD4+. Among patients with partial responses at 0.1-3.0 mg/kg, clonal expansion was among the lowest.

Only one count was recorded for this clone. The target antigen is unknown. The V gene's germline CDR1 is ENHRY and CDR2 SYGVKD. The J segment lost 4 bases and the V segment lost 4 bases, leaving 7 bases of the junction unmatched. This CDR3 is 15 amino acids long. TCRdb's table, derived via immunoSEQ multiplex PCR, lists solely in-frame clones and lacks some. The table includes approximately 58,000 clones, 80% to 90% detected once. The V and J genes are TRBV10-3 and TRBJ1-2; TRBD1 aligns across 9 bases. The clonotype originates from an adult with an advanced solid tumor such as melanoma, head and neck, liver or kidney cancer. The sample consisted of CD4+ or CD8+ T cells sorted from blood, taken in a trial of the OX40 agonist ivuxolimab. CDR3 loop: CAISGDRGYAYGYTF. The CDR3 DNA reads TGTGCCATCAGTGGAGACAGGGGGTACGCCTATGGCTACACCTTC.